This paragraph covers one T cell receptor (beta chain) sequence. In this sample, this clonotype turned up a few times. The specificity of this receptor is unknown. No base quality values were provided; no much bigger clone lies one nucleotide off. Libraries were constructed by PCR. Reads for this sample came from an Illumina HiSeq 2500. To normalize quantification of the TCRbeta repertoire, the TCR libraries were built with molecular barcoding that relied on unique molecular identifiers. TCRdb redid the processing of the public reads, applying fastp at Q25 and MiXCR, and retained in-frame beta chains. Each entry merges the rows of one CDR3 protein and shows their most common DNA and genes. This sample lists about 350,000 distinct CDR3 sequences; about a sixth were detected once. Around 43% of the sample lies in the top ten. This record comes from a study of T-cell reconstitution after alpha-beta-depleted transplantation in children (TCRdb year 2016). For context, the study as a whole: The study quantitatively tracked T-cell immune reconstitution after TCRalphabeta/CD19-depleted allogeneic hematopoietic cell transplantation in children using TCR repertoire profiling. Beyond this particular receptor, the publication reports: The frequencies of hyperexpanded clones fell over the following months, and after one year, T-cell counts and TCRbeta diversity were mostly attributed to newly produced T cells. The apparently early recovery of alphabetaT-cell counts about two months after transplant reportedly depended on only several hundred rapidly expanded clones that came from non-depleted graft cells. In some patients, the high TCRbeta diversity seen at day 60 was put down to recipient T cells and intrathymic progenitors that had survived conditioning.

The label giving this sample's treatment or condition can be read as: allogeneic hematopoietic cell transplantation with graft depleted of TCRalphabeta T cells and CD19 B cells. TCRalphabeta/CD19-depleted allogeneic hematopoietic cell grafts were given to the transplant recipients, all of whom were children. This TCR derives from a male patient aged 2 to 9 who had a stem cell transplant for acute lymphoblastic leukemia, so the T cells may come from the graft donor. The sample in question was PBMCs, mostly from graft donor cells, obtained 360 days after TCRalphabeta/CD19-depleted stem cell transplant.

The CDR3 region reads CASKRQRANYGYTF. Read as DNA, the sequence is TGTGCCAGCAAACGACAGCGAGCTAACTATGGCTACACCTTC. The receptor chain draws on TRBV12-3 or TRBV12-4 and TRBJ1-2; D gene: possibly TRBD1, on 5 matching bases. The V and J ends are trimmed by 7 bases and 0 bases, leaving 12 bases between them. The cysteine opens and the phenylalanine closes a CDR3 of 14 amino acids. Just the 42-base CDR3 DNA is kept, in frame starting at base 1.